Detailed here is one TCR beta chain. The same CDR3 arises from other DNA sequences in this sample as well. The sample belongs to a study of shared clonotypes between healthy human individuals. Study-wide background: Per donor, CD8 memory used one plate, CD8 naive used two, CD4 memory used three and CD4 naive used three.

The assay was run at deep level. Only in-frame clones appear in the TCRdb table, and some are missing; sequencing was by immunoSEQ multiplex PCR. The repertoire includes approximately 2.5 million clones, about 92% of them detected once, and about 0.13% sits in the top ten. V was clipped by 0 bases and J by 5 bases; unmatched bases: 2. CDR1 and CDR2 (germline): SGHNT, YYREEE (reference sequence). This CDR3 is 13 amino acids long. This sequence originates from a man aged 18 to 35 in good health. The sample taken for sequencing was naive CD4+ T cells sorted from blood. Described subset: CD45RA+ positively selected. The chain carries TRBV5-4 and TRBJ2-7; 7 bases fit TRBD1. The chain's CDR3 is CASSLGQGDEQYF. The DNA of the CDR3 is TGTGCCAGCAGCTTGGGGCAGGGGGACGAGCAGTACTTC.